This T cell receptor beta chain was obtained from a study of cytomegalovirus exposure and HLA in healthy donors. Note on this clone: What it recognizes is unknown.

General study findings and limits: A later analysis linked a missense DCLRE1C variant to TCR beta V- and J-gene trimming.

The PCR used 60 Vbeta and 13 Jbeta primers. The repertoire was sequenced with immunoSEQ multiplex PCR; TCRdb's copy has only in-frame clones and lacks some. The sample holds tens of thousands of clones, around four fifths seen once. The CDR3 consists of 16 residues. Trimming cost V 2 bases and J 6 bases, with 17 bases left between them. The V gene's germline CDR1 is MRHNA and CDR2 SNTAGT. The rearrangement joins TRBV6-4 to TRBJ2-1, with D perhaps TRBD1 (6 bases). The sequence derives from a woman between 40 and 55 years old in good health and CMV-seropositive. Input material: PBMCs. The DNA for the CDR3 is TGTGCCAGCAGTGACCGGGGACAACGGACCTTCAATGAGCAGTTCTTC. As protein: CASSDRGQRTFNEQFF.